This T cell receptor (beta chain) was identified during a study of shared clonotypes between healthy human individuals. Sequencing used immunoSEQ multiplex PCR; TCRdb keeps in-frame clones, though not all of them. In the table there are roughly 720,000 clones, 90% of which are singletons. CCR7-negative CD45RA+ TemRA cells were combined with CD45RO+ cells to form CD8 memory. The table lists this clone with a few counts. The target antigen is unknown. Study-wide points: Naive CD4 clonotypes were shared across a handful of donors at roughly 5%.

Germline-derived CDR1 and CDR2 are MGHDK and SYGVNS. The CDR3 totals 12 residues. V was cut by 1 base and J by 7 bases, with 7 bases left in between. The sample comprised memory CD8+ T cells from PBMCs. Subset noted: CD45RO+ cells pooled with CCR7-negative TemRA cells. The source is a man between 18 and 35 years old in good health. Some clones in this sample may be carry-over from other donors' samples. The chain combines TRBV25-1 with TRBJ1-1; D not resolved. DNA for the CDR3: TGTGCCAGCAGTGAATCGGCGGATGAAGCTTTCTTT. Its protein is CASSESADEAFF.